One and the same sample provided the 25 T cell receptor beta chains below, sequenced in a study of CD8 T cells in ankylosing spondylitis. TCRdb reprocessed the 5' RACE reads via MiXCR and lists one record per CDR3 protein. Of more than 30,000 distinct CDR3 sequences in the sample, around an eighth were seen once. The sample consisted of synovial fluid, either unsorted or a sorted T cell fraction (not recorded which). Every receptor here comes from a male donor with ankylosing spondylitis.

This clonotype was observed many times. The genes are TRBV4-3 and TRBJ2-5, with D maybe TRBD2 (6 bases). The germline CDR1 and CDR2 sequences are LGHNA and YSLEER. Trimming stripped 4 bases from V and 3 bases from J, with 12 bases between. The CDR3 loop spans 14 amino acids. Written as DNA, the CDR3 is TGCGCCAGCAGCCTTAGTTGGGGGGAAGAGACCCAGTACTTC. As protein: CASSLSWGEETQYF.

This chain connects TRBV5-5 to TRBJ2-2; D gene ambiguous. The germline V and J ends were trimmed by 2 bases and 4 bases, with 6 bases remaining between them. The CDR3 runs 13 residues. Per the germline V gene, CDR1 is SGHKS and CDR2 is YYEKEE (reference sequence). The CDR3 coding sequence is TGTGCCAGCAGCTTCGGTCGCACCGGGGAGCTGTTTTTT. Protein sequence: CASSFGRTGELFF.

This clonotype was seen repeatedly, ten times or more. This chain joins TRBV6-4 and TRBJ1-6; TRBD1 matches at 10 bases. In germline, CDR1 is MRHNA, CDR2 SNTAGT. This CDR3 contains 15 residues. V trimming: 0 bases; J trimming: 7 bases; junction bases outside the gene matches: 0. In DNA, the CDR3 is TGTGCCAGCAGTGACTCGACAGGGGGCAATTCACCCCTCCACTTT. Residues: CASSDSTGGNSPLHF.

This clonotype was recorded many times. The V and J genes are TRBV2 and TRBJ1-1, with no clear D. The CDR3 has 11 residues. V was pared by 6 bases and J by 8 bases, with 10 bases between. Germline V gives CDR1 SNHLY, CDR2 FYNNEI. The CDR3 is CASRATTEAFF. The CDR3 nucleotides are TGTGCCAGCAGGGCCACTACCGAAGCTTTCTTT.

This clonotype has more than one count but fewer than ten. The chain combines TRBV7-8 with TRBJ1-5; weak D call: TRBD1 (5 bases). Germline V gene lookup returns CDR1 SGHVS and CDR2 FQNEAQ. The ends were cut back, 1 base at V and 5 bases at J, with 15 bases in the middle. This CDR3 is built from 16 residues. CDR3 sequence: CASSLGGAGPYQPQHF. The CDR3 region has the DNA TGTGCCAGCAGCTTAGGAGGGGCAGGGCCTTATCAGCCCCAGCATTTT.

This clonotype occurred many times. The rearrangement joins TRBV27 to TRBJ1-1; D is unclear. V lost 7 bases, J lost 2 bases, and 14 bases lay in between. The length of the CDR3 is 14 residues. CDR1 and CDR2 (germline): MNHEY, SMNVEV (reference sequence). The DNA of the CDR3 is TGTGCCAGCACTGTATCGGCCAGAAACACTGAAGCTTTCTTT. It specifies CASTVSARNTEAFF.

At least ten counts were recorded for this clonotype. The rearrangement links TRBV4-2 to TRBJ2-1; D is undetermined. Per germline, CDR1 LGHNA and CDR2 YNFKEQ. The CDR3 is 15 amino acids. V was cut by 1 base and J by 7 bases, with 14 bases left in between. As DNA, the CDR3 is TGTGCCAGCAGCCAAGTCGAGGACGACGTTAATGAGCAGTTCTTC. It specifies CASSQVEDDVNEQFF.

This clonotype was seen once. This rearrangement joins TRBV9 to TRBJ2-7, with 8 bases matching TRBD2. Germline trimming cut 3 bases from V and 0 bases from J; bases unmatched to any gene: 8. Germline lookup yields CDR1 SGDLS and CDR2 YYNGEE. The CDR3 consists of 16 residues. This CDR3 reads CASSAATSGGSYEQYF. CDR3 DNA: TGTGCCAGCAGCGCCGCCACTAGCGGAGGCTCCTACGAGCAGTACTTC.

In its sample, this clonotype was seen a few times. In DNA form, the CDR3 reads TGTGCCATCGACCTTAGCGGGAGTGGCACCGGGGAGCTGTTTTTT. Its translation is CAIDLSGSGTGELFF. The V and J genes are TRBV24-1 and TRBJ2-2; 9 bases align to TRBD2. From germline, CDR1 is KGHDR and CDR2 SFDVKD. Trimming at V came to 11 bases and at J to 4 bases, leaving 10 bases not matched to a gene. The CDR3 sequence is 15 residues long.

This clonotype was seen more than once but under ten times. V and J are TRBV12-3 or TRBV12-4 and TRBJ2-1; 8 bases map to TRBD1. J lost 4 bases, V lost 4 bases, and 9 bases had no gene match. CDR3 length: 16 amino acids. As DNA, the CDR3 is TGTGCCAGCAGTTCCGGACAGGGTCCATGGTACAATGAGCAGTTCTTC. Its translation is CASSSGQGPWYNEQFF.

The chain couples TRBV29-1 to TRBJ1-2, with a possible D match to TRBD1 (5 bases). Germline V gene lookup returns CDR1 SQVTM and CDR2 ANQGSEA. This CDR3 has 14 residues. Trimming cost V 4 bases and J 0 bases, with 12 bases left between them. Here the CDR3 reads CSVAGSIANYGYTF. The CDR3 DNA reads TGCAGCGTTGCAGGGTCTATAGCTAACTATGGCTACACCTTC.

This chain links TRBV20-1 with TRBJ2-2; no reliable D call. Germline V gene data show CDR1 as DFQATT and CDR2 as SNEGSKA (reference sequence). CDR3 length: 14 amino acids. V was shortened by 0 bases and J by 7 bases, with 12 bases between the two germline ends. CDR3 DNA sequence: TGCAGTGCTAGAGATCTGCAGGATCACGGGGAGCTGTTTTTT. It translates to CSARDLQDHGELFF.

This clonotype has just one count. The genes are TRBV6-2 or TRBV6-3 and TRBJ2-2; TRBD2 aligns across 11 bases. The CDR3 totals 16 residues. Germline V gives CDR1 MNHEY, CDR2 SVGEGT. V shed 5 bases and J 2 bases; nucleotides not matched to a gene: 4. This chain's CDR3 is CASSPGLADNTGELFF. The CDR3, as DNA: TGTGCCAGCAGTCCGGGACTAGCGGATAACACCGGGGAGCTGTTTTTT.

This chain's CDR3 is CASSYWTGSWGYTF. The CDR3 region has the DNA TGTGCCAGCAGTTACTGGACAGGGTCTTGGGGCTACACCTTC. The chain combines TRBV6-5 with TRBJ1-2; 8 nucleotides line up with TRBD1. CDR1 is MNHEY, CDR2 SVGAGI, per germline. J lost 8 bases, V lost 1 base, and 6 bases had no gene match. This CDR3 is 14 amino acids long.

This clonotype was seen only a few times. CDR3 nucleotide sequence: TGCAGTGCAGTAGTCCTGGTCGGGAGCTCCTACGAGCAGTACTTC. This gives the protein CSAVVLVGSSYEQYF. This chain links TRBV20-1 with TRBJ2-7, with TRBD2 as a possible D gene (6 bases). Trimming pared 6 bases from V and 0 bases from J, leaving 18 bases between. This CDR3 has 15 residues. CDR1 is DFQATT and CDR2 is SNEGSKA in the germline V gene (reference sequence).

As concerns this clonotype: Germline is not matched at one junction end, which may reflect a read error. This sequence joins TRBV19 and TRBJ2-2, with D tentatively TRBD1 (5 bases). This CDR3 region has 14 residues. The germline V gene has CDR1 LNHDA and CDR2 SQIVND (reference sequence). As DNA, the CDR3 is TGTGCCAGTCAACTCCCAGGGAACGCCGGGGAGCTGTTTTTT. This codes for CASQLPGNAGELFF.

The rearrangement links TRBV6-5 to TRBJ2-1; the match to TRBD1 covers 7 bases. The CDR3 spans 14 residues. Germline CDR1 and CDR2: MNHEY and SVGAGI. V lost 2 bases and J lost 6; bases outside the gene matches: 4. For the CDR3, the DNA is TGTGCCAGCAGTTACGTGACAGGGCTCAATGAGCAGTTCTTC. Translated: CASSYVTGLNEQFF.

This clonotype turned up a few times. As DNA, the CDR3 is TGTGCCAGCAGCTTAGGGCCAGGGGGTCCTGAAGCTTTCTTT. Translation: CASSLGPGGPEAFF. The chain has TRBV7-2 and TRBJ1-1; 7 bases are shared with TRBD1. This CDR3 is built from 14 residues. V shed 1 base and J 6 bases; nucleotides not matched to a gene: 5. From germline, CDR1 is SGHTA and CDR2 FQGNSA.

This chain connects TRBV6-5 to TRBJ1-5; D unresolved. V was pared by 2 bases and J by 9 bases, with 8 bases between. Germline loops: CDR1 MNHEY, CDR2 SVGAGI. The CDR3 loop spans 12 amino acids. The CDR3 sequence: CASSYPTGPQHF. In DNA form, the CDR3 reads TGTGCCAGCAGTTACCCGACGGGGCCCCAGCATTTT.

This clonotype was counted a few times. The chain has TRBV3-1 and TRBJ2-3, with TRBD2 matching over 10 bases. With V trimmed by 4 bases and J by 5 bases, 9 bases remained unmatched. Germline lookup yields CDR1 LGHDT and CDR2 YNNKEL (reference sequence). CDR3 length: 16 residues. CDR3 in amino acids: CASSRVTSGNRDTQYF. Here the CDR3 DNA reads TGTGCCAGCAGCCGAGTTACTAGCGGGAATCGAGATACGCAGTATTTT.

The rearrangement joins TRBV4-3 to TRBJ1-3, with D perhaps TRBD1 (5 bases). In germline, CDR1 is LGHNA, CDR2 YSLEER. V was trimmed by 3 bases and J by 4 bases, leaving 13 bases between them. The CDR3 consists of 15 residues. CDR3 in DNA: TGCGCCAGCAGCCAGCATCCCGGGGACGGAAACACCATATATTTT. Protein sequence: CASSQHPGDGNTIYF.

In its sample, this clonotype was seen many times. This sequence joins TRBV7-8 and TRBJ2-2, with 9 bases aligning to TRBD1. Unmatched junction bases numbered 5, after V lost 1 base and J lost 5 bases. The V gene's germline CDR1 is SGHVS and CDR2 FQNEAQ. The CDR3 contains 16 residues. DNA of the CDR3: TGTGCCAGCAGCTTAGGGGGACAGGGTGGGACCGGGGAGCTGTTTTTT. Amino acids: CASSLGGQGGTGELFF.

The V call is TRBV4-3, the J call TRBJ2-5, with a possible D match to TRBD2 (6 bases). The V and J ends lost 1 base and 5 bases respectively, with 14 bases between them. Germline loops: CDR1 LGHNA, CDR2 YSLEER. This CDR3 has 15 residues. The CDR3 spells CASSQVGRESETQYF. In DNA, the CDR3 is TGCGCCAGCAGCCAAGTCGGACGGGAGTCGGAGACCCAGTACTTC.

This clonotype has at least ten counts. V and J are TRBV12-3 or TRBV12-4 and TRBJ1-2; 7 nucleotides agree with TRBD1. The CDR3 runs 16 residues. The junction had 12 bases not matched to a gene; V was cut back by 4 bases and J by 4 bases. Written as DNA, the CDR3 is TGTGCCAGCAGTTCCCCCGGGGACAGTCGAATCTATGGCTACACCTTC. Protein: CASSSPGDSRIYGYTF.

The rearrangement uses TRBV5-1 and TRBJ2-2, with TRBD2 matching 7 bases. CDR1 is SGHRS, CDR2 YFSETQ, per germline. The CDR3 consists of 16 residues. The V segment lost 1 base and the J segment 7 bases; nucleotides outside the gene matches: 10. CDR3 DNA sequence: TGCGCCAGCAGCTTGTGGATTAGCGGGCCTAACGGGGAGCTGTTTTTT. Encoded protein: CASSLWISGPNGELFF.